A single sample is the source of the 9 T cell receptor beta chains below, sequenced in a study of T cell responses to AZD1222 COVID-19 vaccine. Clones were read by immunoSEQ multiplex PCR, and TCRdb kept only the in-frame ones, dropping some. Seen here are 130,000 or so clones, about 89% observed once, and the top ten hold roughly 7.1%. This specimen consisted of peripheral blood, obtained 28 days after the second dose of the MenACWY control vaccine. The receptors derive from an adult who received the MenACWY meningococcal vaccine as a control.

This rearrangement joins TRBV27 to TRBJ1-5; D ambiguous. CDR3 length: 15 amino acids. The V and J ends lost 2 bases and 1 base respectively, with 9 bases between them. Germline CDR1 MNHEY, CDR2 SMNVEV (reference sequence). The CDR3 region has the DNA TGTGCCAGCAGTTTACTTGGCACGAGCAATCAGCCCCAGCATTTT. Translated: CASSLLGTSNQPQHF.

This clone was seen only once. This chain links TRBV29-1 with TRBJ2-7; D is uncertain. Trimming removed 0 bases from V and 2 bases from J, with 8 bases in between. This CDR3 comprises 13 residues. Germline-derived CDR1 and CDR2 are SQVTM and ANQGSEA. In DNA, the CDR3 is TGCAGCGTTGAAGATCAACCAGCCTACGAGCAGTACTTC. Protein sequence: CSVEDQPAYEQYF.

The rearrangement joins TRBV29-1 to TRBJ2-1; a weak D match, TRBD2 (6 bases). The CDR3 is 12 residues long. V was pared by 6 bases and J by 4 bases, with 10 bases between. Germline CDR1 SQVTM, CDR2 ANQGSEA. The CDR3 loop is CSVLSGYNEQFF. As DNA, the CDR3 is TGCAGCGTACTTAGCGGATACAATGAGCAGTTCTTC.

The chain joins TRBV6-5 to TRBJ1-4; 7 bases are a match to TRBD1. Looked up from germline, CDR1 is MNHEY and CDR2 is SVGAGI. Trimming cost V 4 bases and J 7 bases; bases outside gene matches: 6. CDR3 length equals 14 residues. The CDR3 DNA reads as TGTGCCAGCAGTTCAGAGACAGGGCTTGAAAAACTGTTTTTT. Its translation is CASSSETGLEKLFF.

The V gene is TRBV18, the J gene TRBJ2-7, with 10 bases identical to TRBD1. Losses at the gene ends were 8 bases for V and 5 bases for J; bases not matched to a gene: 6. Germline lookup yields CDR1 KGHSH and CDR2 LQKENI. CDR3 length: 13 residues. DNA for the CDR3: TGTGCCAGCACGGGACAGGGGTTGCACGAGCAGTACTTC. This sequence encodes CASTGQGLHEQYF.

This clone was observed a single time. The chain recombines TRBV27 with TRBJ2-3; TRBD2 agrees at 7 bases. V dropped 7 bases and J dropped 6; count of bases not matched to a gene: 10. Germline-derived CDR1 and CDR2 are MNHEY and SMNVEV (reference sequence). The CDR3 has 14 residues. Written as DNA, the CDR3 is TGTGCCAGCACCTGGGGGGGGGACGGTGATACGCAGTATTTT. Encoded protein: CASTWGGDGDTQYF.

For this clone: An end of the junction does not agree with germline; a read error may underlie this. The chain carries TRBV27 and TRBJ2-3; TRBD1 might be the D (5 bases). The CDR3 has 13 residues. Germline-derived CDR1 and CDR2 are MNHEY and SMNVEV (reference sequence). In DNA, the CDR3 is TGCGTCCGACAAGGGGCCCGGGTAGATACGCAGTATTTT. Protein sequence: CVRQGARVDTQYF.

CDR3 DNA sequence: TGTGCCAGCAGTTATTCGACACCCCGGCAGGGCTACGAGCAGTACTTC. Protein product: CASSYSTPRQGYEQYF. V and J are TRBV6-5 and TRBJ2-7; D is perhaps TRBD1 (5 bases). Between the trimmed V and J ends, which lost 3 bases and 3 bases, there was a span of 18 bases. The germline V gene encodes CDR1 MNHEY and CDR2 SVGAGI. CDR3 length: 16 amino acids.

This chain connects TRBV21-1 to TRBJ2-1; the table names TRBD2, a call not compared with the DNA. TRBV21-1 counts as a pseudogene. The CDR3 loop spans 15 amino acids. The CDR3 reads CASSKSSIPLYYLFF. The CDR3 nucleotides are TGTGCCAGCAGCAAGTCGAGTATCCCCCTGTATTATTTGTTCTTC.